The T cell receptor beta chain under discussion was sequenced for a study of tumor and adjacent non-tumor tissue in lung cancer (dated 2018 in TCRdb). For context, the study as a whole: By cancer type, the cohort comprised eleven to twelve adenocarcinoma patients, 2 squamous cell carcinoma patients and 1 small cell lung cancer patient. The roughly 15 enrolled patients, of whom around ten were men and 5 were women, were aged about 31 to 80 years and were diagnosed with TNM stage I to III disease. Sequencing produced 130,000,000 or so productive TCRbeta reads in total, an average of approximately 4.1 million reads per sample. The study compared bulk TCRbeta repertoires from lung tumor tissue and matched distant non-tumor lung tissue of approximately 15 lung cancer patients. Approximately 31 paired specimens, one tumor and one normal lung sample per patient, were profiled by TCRbeta CDR3 sequencing. Study-wide findings and limitations: Tumor tissue showed significantly greater TCR diversity (inverse Simpson) than normal lung tissue (around 450 vs 150, P = 0.0075, Mann-Whitney U test). The sequencing platform is not named in the methods, and unique molecular identifiers are not mentioned. The cohort had only about 16 patients, and the authors noted that larger samples and more detailed clinical data are needed. Significantly higher TCR diversity was found in younger patients, and higher tumor TCR diversity was associated with shorter overall and disease-free survival. The top 100 clones accounted for a significantly larger cumulative portion of the repertoire in normal lung than in tumor tissue. Because peripheral blood was not sequenced, the blood TCRbeta repertoires of the lung cancer patients in the study went unexamined.

The germline V gene (reference sequence) supplies CDR1 DFQATT and CDR2 SNEGSKA. There are 12 amino acids in the CDR3, from cysteine to phenylalanine inclusive. Kept here is only the CDR3 DNA, which spans 36 bases and is read in frame from base 1. In regard to this clonotype: This clone's antigen is unknown. One end of the junction fails to match germline, which may point to a read error.

RNA was isolated from bulk, unsorted tissue, and RNA quality was assessed with a NanoDrop ND-1000 and an Agilent 2100. For the normal lung samples, distant non-tumor tissue was collected more than 3 cm away from the tumor edge. Donors were newly diagnosed lung cancer patients admitted for thoracic surgery in China between August and November 2014, without prior chemotherapy. Patients with previous radiotherapy or chemotherapy, or with another concurrent cancer, were excluded from the study. Pieces of surgical tissue measuring roughly 1-2.1 cm3 were kept in RNAlater solution and held at -80 degrees C until needed. Library preparation employed multiplex PCR. Reads for this sample came from an Illumina HiSeq 2500. Following protocols modified from ARM-PCR, the researchers constructed TCRbeta libraries through three rounds of nested PCR with primers (Table S4). Before sequencing, PCR products of 200-500 bp were cut from the gel and purified using the QIAquick gel extraction kit. In the source study's methods: Trimmomatic was used to clean the reads, FLASH was used to merge the reads into complete CDR3 sequences, and MiTCR was used to assign the reads to V(D)J germline segments. Clonal diversity was computed as the inverse Simpson's index with VDJtools. In-frame sequences without a premature stop codon were defined as productive reads. TCRdb reanalyzed the raw reads on its own, using fastp at Q25 for trimming and MiXCR for clone calling, and kept in-frame beta chains. All rows with the same CDR3 protein become a single entry with the most common DNA and genes. It is TCRdb's table, rather than the study itself, that gives the V and J calls and clone size. The sample table lists 100,000 or so distinct CDR3 sequences, over 55% of them with a count of one. The ten largest make up approximately 18% of the sample.

In this chain, TRBV20-1 is recombined with TRBJ2-5; TRBD2 matches 10 bases in the middle. Sequenced: distant non-tumor lung tissue. The origin of this receptor is a man aged 30-40 years with non-small cell lung cancer. Here the CDR3 is given as CNARLAGETQHF. The sequence in DNA is TGCAATGCCAGACTAGCGGGCGAGACCCAGCACTTC.